A selection of T cell receptor beta chains follows, all from one sample in a study of vaccination and CD4 T cells after COVID-19. TCRdb used MiXCR to reprocess the PCR reads, holding one entry per CDR3 protein. The data hold about 20,000 distinct CDR3 sequences, with around 53% observed a single time. The antigens these receptors bind are not known. Sequencing was done on a sample of CD4+ T cells from blood, cultured in vitro. Receptors originate from a human donor who had recovered from COVID-19. Both conserved end residues are part of each CDR3. D genes are given only for firm matches. Part of the rows lack a size; the others show once, few, many or a class for expanded clones.

V gene	J gene	clone size	D gene	CDR3 DNA	CDR3 protein
TRBV15	TRBJ2-1	.	.	TGTGCCACCAGCAGAGAAGGCTTCAAGGTCAATGAGCAGTTCTTC	CATSREGFKVNEQFF
TRBV7-2	TRBJ1-2	few	TRBD1	TGTGCCAGCAGCAGGGACAGGGGGCAAAGCTATGGCTACACCTTC	CASSRDRGQSYGYTF
TRBV12-5	TRBJ1-2	.	TRBD1	TGTGCTAGTGGTTCAACGACAGGGAGAAGTGGCTACACCTTC	CASGSTTGRSGYTF
TRBV15	TRBJ1-3	.	.	TGTGCCACCAGCAGAGGGGTGTCGGAGAACACCATATATTTT	CATSRGVSENTIYF
TRBV19	TRBJ2-1	.	.	TGTGCCAGTAGTCAAGGTGGGGTTTACTACAATGAGCAGTTCTTC	CASSQGGVYYNEQFF
TRBV20-1	TRBJ1-2	.	.	TGCAGTGCTAGAGATGGCGGCAGATCTAACTATGGCTACACCTTC	CSARDGGRSNYGYTF
TRBV30	TRBJ2-1	once	TRBD2	TGTGCCTGGAGTGCTCGGACTAGCGGGAGGGGCAATGAGCAGTTCTTC	CAWSARTSGRGNEQFF
TRBV20-1	TRBJ2-7	.	TRBD2	TGCAGTGCTAGCCCACTAGCGGATTCCTACGAGCAGTACTTC	CSASPLADSYEQYF
TRBV11-3	TRBJ2-3	.	TRBD1	TGTGCCAGCAGGGACAGGATAAGCACAGATACGCAGTATTTT	CASRDRISTDTQYF
TRBV6-1	TRBJ2-5	few	TRBD1	TGTGCCAGCAGTGGACAGGGTATGCAAGAGACCCAGTACTTC	CASSGQGMQETQYF
TRBV29-1	TRBJ1-1	.	.	TGCAGCGTTGAAGGCAACATGGACACTGAAGCTTTCTTT	CSVEGNMDTEAFF
TRBV11-2	TRBJ1-5	.	TRBD1	TGTGCCAGCAGCGCGACAGGGGGGGATCAGCCCCAGCATTTT	CASSATGGDQPQHF
TRBV7-2	TRBJ1-2	.	.	TGTGCCAGCAGCCGCCGCGGGGGGCCGGGAGGCTACACCTTC	CASSRRGGPGGYTF
TRBV28	TRBJ2-7	.	.	TGTGCCAGCAGTTTAACGGGGCAAGGCTACGAGCAGTACTTC	CASSLTGQGYEQYF
TRBV2	TRBJ1-1	.	.	TGTGCCAGCAGTGATGGAGGGATGAACACTGAAGCTTTCTTT	CASSDGGMNTEAFF
TRBV10-2	TRBJ1-6	.	TRBD1	TGCGCCAGCAGGGGGGGACAGGGCGCTAATTCACCCCTCCACTTT	CASRGGQGANSPLHF
TRBV19	TRBJ1-5	.	TRBD1	TGTGCCAGTACCCCAGTCGGGACAGGGGGGGATCAGCCCCAGCATTTT	CASTPVGTGGDQPQHF
TRBV10-3	TRBJ2-7	.	.	TGTGCCATCAGTGAGTCCAGGAAGACCCTCTACGAGCAGTACTTC	CAISESRKTLYEQYF
TRBV7-8	TRBJ1-2	.	.	TGTGCCAGCAGCTCGGACTCCGGAATGGTTGGCTACACCTTC	CASSSDSGMVGYTF
TRBV20-1	TRBJ2-5	.	TRBD2	TGCAGTGCTAGGGCCGCGGGGACTAGCGGTCCCCCCGAGCGGACCCAGTACTTC	CSARAAGTSGPPERTQYF
TRBV20-1	TRBJ1-5	.	.	TGCAGTGCTCAACGTACCCGGGGGCGCGGTCAGCCCCAGCATTTT	CSAQRTRGRGQPQHF
TRBV5-1	TRBJ1-2	.	.	TGCGCCAGCAGCTTGGGAGGGGAAAACTATGGCTACACCTTC	CASSLGGENYGYTF
TRBV6-5	TRBJ1-5	.	.	TGTGCCAGCAGCTACAGGGCGGGCAATCAGCCCCAGCATTTT	CASSYRAGNQPQHF
TRBV20-1	TRBJ2-5	few	.	TGCAGTGCTACGAACCGGGGACAAGAGACCCAGTACTTC	CSATNRGQETQYF
TRBV28	TRBJ1-1	few	.	TGTGCCAGCAGGCAATGGCCCGGTAGGGGGAGGGGCACTGAAGCTTTCTTT	CASRQWPGRGRGTEAFF
TRBV2	TRBJ2-7	.	.	TGTGCCAGCAGGGAACCCCTGGCGGCTAGCTCCTACGAGCAGTACTTC	CASREPLAASSYEQYF
TRBV20-1	TRBJ1-1	.	.	TGCAGTGCTAGAGTCCTAAGGTTTTACACTGAAGCTTTCTTT	CSARVLRFYTEAFF
TRBV6-1	TRBJ1-5	.	TRBD1	TGTGCCAGCAGAGATACAGGGGGCGATCATCAGCCCCAGCATTTT	CASRDTGGDHQPQHF
TRBV6-4	TRBJ1-3	.	.	TGTGCCAGCTTTGTATTCAACTCTGGAAACACCATATATTTT	CASFVFNSGNTIYF
TRBV5-1	TRBJ2-3	.	.	TGCGCCAGCAGCGGAGGGGGCGCAGGGGATACGCAGTATTTT	CASSGGGAGDTQYF
TRBV27	TRBJ2-3	few	TRBD2	TGTGCCAGCGGGGGGGACTACGAGGATACGCAGTATTTT	CASGGDYEDTQYF
TRBV4-1	TRBJ1-4	.	.	TGCGCCAGCTCCCGGACCGGAGGCGAAAAACTGTTTTTT	CASSRTGGEKLFF
TRBV28	TRBJ2-5	.	.	TGTGCCAGCAGTCGAATGGGGGGCGTTGGTGAGGAGACCCAGTACTTC	CASSRMGGVGEETQYF
TRBV7-9	TRBJ1-1	once	.	TGTGCCAGCAGCTTGGCTTACAACACTGAAGCTTTCTTT	CASSLAYNTEAFF
TRBV7-9	TRBJ2-5	.	.	TGTGCCAGCAGCTATACCTCCCAAGAGACCCAGTACTTC	CASSYTSQETQYF
TRBV15	TRBJ2-2	.	.	TGTGCCACCAGCAAGGGGGGAGCTGTGGGCGGGGAGCTGTTTTTT	CATSKGGAVGGELFF
TRBV6-2/TRBV6-3	TRBJ2-5	medium-sized	.	TGTGCCAGCAGTACCTTTCGGGGGCGCGAGGAGACCCAGTACTTC	CASSTFRGREETQYF
TRBV15	TRBJ2-7	few	.	TGTGCCACCAGCAGAGATAGGCCCCGGACAGGGACAAGCGGGATCGGCTTC	CATSRDRPRTGTSGIGF
TRBV5-1	TRBJ1-2	once	TRBD1	TGCGCCAGCAGCTTGCGTCAGGGACAGGGCCGCGGCTACACCTTC	CASSLRQGQGRGYTF
TRBV24-1	TRBJ2-3	.	.	TGTGCCACCAGTGATTTGGGAGATACGCAGTATTTT	CATSDLGDTQYF